The 26 T cell receptor beta chains presented below share a single source sample, sequenced in a study of blood T cell repertoires in COVID-19. Data came from immunoSEQ multiplex PCR; TCRdb stores just in-frame clones and leaves some out. The data contain 350,000 to 400,000 clones, 88% of them singletons. The sample comprised PBMCs or T cells enriched from blood (not recorded which). These receptor sequences come from a woman aged 18-30 years who had recovered from COVID-19.

The rearrangement links TRBV29-1 to TRBJ1-1, with D possibly matching TRBD1 (5 bases). The CDR3 is 15 amino acids. Between the trimmed V and J ends, which lost 0 bases and 1 base, there was a span of 12 bases. CDR1 and CDR2 from the germline V gene are SQVTM and ANQGSEA. The CDR3 nucleotides read TGCAGCGTTGAAGATCATGAGACAGAGAACACTGAAGCTTTCTTT. Residues: CSVEDHETENTEAFF.

This clone was counted once. The rearrangement uses TRBV11-3 and TRBJ2-2; 8 bases align to TRBD1. This CDR3 region has 14 residues. Germline lookup yields CDR1 SGHNT and CDR2 YENEEA. The V gene end was trimmed by 2 bases and the J gene end by 5 bases; junction bases not matched to a gene: 1. The CDR3 DNA sequence: TGTGCCAGCAGCTTACGGACAGGGACCGGGGAGCTGTTTTTT. Its protein is CASSLRTGTGELFF.

This chain uses TRBV11-1 with TRBJ1-2; TRBD1 matches 7 bases. The germline V gene has CDR1 SGHAT and CDR2 FQDESV (reference sequence). V shed 5 bases and J 8 bases; nucleotides not matched to a gene: 5. The CDR3 totals 12 residues. CDR3 residues: CASSRQGEGYTF. The CDR3 coding sequence is TGTGCCAGCAGCAGACAGGGCGAGGGCTACACCTTC.

This sequence joins TRBV30 and TRBJ2-1; D perhaps matches TRBD2 (5 bases). Germline-derived CDR1 and CDR2 are GTSNPN and SVGIG (reference sequence). The CDR3 spans 15 residues. Trimming left V 0 bases short and J 2 bases short, with 11 bases between. The CDR3 DNA is TGTGCCTGGAGTGTACTAGACCTCCCCTACAATGAGCAGTTCTTC. As protein: CAWSVLDLPYNEQFF.

This clone came up once. The V call is TRBV30, the J call TRBJ1-5; D perhaps matches TRBD1 (5 bases). Germline CDR1 reads GTSNPN; CDR2 reads SVGIG (reference sequence). Between the trimmed V and J ends, which lost 2 bases and 3 bases, there was a span of 20 bases. The CDR3 consists of 17 residues. CDR3 loop: CAWSLRQGRGYNQPQHF. The CDR3 coding sequence is TGTGCCTGGAGTCTGCGGCAGGGAAGGGGCTACAATCAGCCCCAGCATTTT.

V is TRBV9 and J is TRBJ2-5; 10 bases map to TRBD2. CDR1 and CDR2 (germline): SGDLS, YYNGEE. With 4 bases clipped from V and 5 bases from J, the junction kept 14 bases outside the gene matches. This CDR3 has 17 amino acids. CDR3 DNA: TGTGCCAGCAGCCCCCACGTCCTTAGCGGGGGGTCGGAGACCCAGTACTTC. It translates to CASSPHVLSGGSETQYF. The whole variable domain, filled in from reference TRBV9 and TRBJ2-5, reads DSGVTQTPKHLITATGQRVTLRCSPRSGDLSVYWYQQSLDQGLQFLIQYYNGEERAKGNILERFSAQQFPDLHSELNLSSLELGDSALYFCASSPHVLSGGSETQYFGPGTRLLVL.

The chain combines TRBV11-2 with TRBJ2-3; D is unclear. Per germline, CDR1 SGHAT and CDR2 FQNNGV. Trimming pared 1 base from V and 2 bases from J, leaving 10 bases between. This CDR3 is built from 15 residues. CDR3 nucleotides: TGTGCCAGCAGCTTAGCCGGGTATACCACAGATACGCAGTATTTT. It is translated as CASSLAGYTTDTQYF.

The chain is built from TRBV12-5 and TRBJ1-1; no firm D call. This CDR3 comprises 14 residues. V was clipped by 3 bases and J by 0 bases, with 8 bases between them. CDR1 and CDR2 from the germline V gene are LGHNT and FRNRAP. CDR3 region: CASGFINLNTEAFF. CDR3 bases: TGTGCTAGTGGTTTCATAAACTTGAACACTGAAGCTTTCTTT.

V and J are TRBV5-6 and TRBJ2-4; 8 bases match TRBD1. The CDR3 runs to 19 residues. Germline values: CDR1 SGHDT, CDR2 YYEEEE. V lost 3 bases, J lost 5 bases, and 19 bases stayed unmatched. CDR3 in amino acids: CASSSGVGQGPFTQNIQYF. The CDR3 DNA follows: TGTGCCAGCAGCTCCGGAGTCGGACAGGGACCCTTTACACAAAACATTCAGTACTTC.

This chain joins TRBV6-1 and TRBJ1-2; the D gene is possibly TRBD1 (5 bases). Trimming pared 0 bases from V and 7 bases from J, leaving 6 bases between. Germline CDR1 reads MNHNS; CDR2 reads SASEGT. CDR3 length: 12 amino acids. CDR3 protein: CASSEAGAGYTF. The CDR3 nucleotides are TGTGCCAGCAGTGAAGCAGGGGCTGGCTACACCTTC.

This chain's CDR3 is CATSSRLDTSSYNSPLHF. For the CDR3, the DNA is TGTGCCACCAGCAGCCGTCTGGACACAAGCTCCTATAATTCACCCCTCCACTTT. V is TRBV15 and J is TRBJ1-6; tentatively, D is TRBD1 (5 bases). The germline V and J ends were trimmed by 3 bases and 0 bases, with 15 bases remaining between them. The germline V gene encodes CDR1 LNHNV and CDR2 YYDKDF (reference sequence). The CDR3 is made up of 18 amino acids.

The CDR3 DNA follows: TGTGCCAGCAGCAGGAAAACCTTCGGACAGATCCATTCACCCCTCCACTTT. Protein product: CASSRKTFGQIHSPLHF. This chain links TRBV7-9 with TRBJ1-6, with D maybe TRBD1 (6 bases). In germline, CDR1 is SEHNR, CDR2 FQNEAQ (reference sequence). This CDR3 comprises 17 residues. The V gene lost 5 bases and the J gene lost 8 bases, with 22 bases spanning the gap.

CDR3 coding DNA: TGTGCCAGCTCACCTGGACAGGTGGTTTCACCCCTCCACTTT. Translating gives CASSPGQVVSPLHF. The rearrangement links TRBV18 to TRBJ1-6; the match to TRBD1 covers 7 bases. Germline CDR1 KGHSH, CDR2 LQKENI. This CDR3 has 14 amino acids. V dropped 3 bases and J dropped 9; count of bases not matched to a gene: 5.

The J gene is TRBJ1-1, the V gene TRBV5-1, with D uncertain. Germline CDR1 and CDR2: SGHRS and YFSETQ. The CDR3 length is 13 residues. V lost 7 bases to trimming and J lost 4 bases, with 14 bases between them. In DNA, the CDR3 is TGCGCCAGCTTTGAGGGATGGGGCACTGAAGCTTTCTTT. It specifies CASFEGWGTEAFF.

The genes are TRBV6-1 and TRBJ2-2, with TRBD2 matching over 8 bases. V lost 1 base, J lost 0 bases, and 16 bases stayed unmatched. Germline V CDR1 and CDR2: MNHNS, SASEGT. This CDR3 spans 21 amino acids. The CDR3, as DNA: TGTGCCAGCAGTGAAGATGGGAGACTAGCGCCGTACCGAACGAACACCGGGGAGCTGTTTTTT. Translating gives CASSEDGRLAPYRTNTGELFF.

The rearrangement links TRBV11-2 to TRBJ2-7, with 9 bases that match TRBD1. The CDR3 contains 14 residues. CDR1 is SGHAT, CDR2 FQNNGV, per germline. J lost 5 bases, V lost 5 bases, and 7 bases had no gene match. CDR3 amino acids: CASSPGQGYHEQYF. CDR3 sequence (DNA): TGTGCCAGCAGCCCAGGACAGGGGTACCACGAGCAGTACTTC.

This clone turned up a few times. The rearrangement joins TRBV5-1 to TRBJ2-2, with D maybe TRBD1 (7 bases). Germline CDR1 reads SGHRS; CDR2 reads YFSETQ. V dropped 6 bases and J dropped 6 bases, with 18 bases sitting between them. The CDR3 has 15 amino acids. The CDR3: CASTPPEGAAGELFF. DNA for the CDR3: TGCGCCAGCACGCCTCCGGAGGGGGCGGCCGGGGAGCTGTTTTTT.

CDR3 coding DNA: TGTGCCAGCAGCAAATTCAGGGGACAGTATAATTCACCCCTCCACTTT. As protein: CASSKFRGQYNSPLHF. V and J are TRBV21-1 and TRBJ1-6; the table calls TRBD1, which could not be checked here. TRBV21-1 is labeled a pseudogene. The length of the CDR3 is 16 residues.

The V call is TRBV7-2, the J call TRBJ1-2; D is perhaps TRBD1 (6 bases). CDR1 is SGHTA, CDR2 FQGNSA, per germline. Between the trimmed V and J ends, which lost 5 bases and 4 bases, there was a span of 14 bases. The length of the CDR3 is 14 residues. CDR3 amino acids: CASSPERGIYGYTF. The CDR3, as DNA: TGTGCCAGCAGCCCAGAGAGGGGGATCTATGGCTACACCTTC.

The rearrangement uses TRBV6-8 and TRBJ1-3; 8 bases line up with TRBD1. The junction had 12 bases not matched to a gene; V was cut back by 5 bases and J by 0 bases. Germline CDR1 and CDR2: MNHGY and SAAAGT. This CDR3 contains 18 residues. The CDR3 loop is CASSEQLGQANSGNTIYF. CDR3 coding DNA: TGTGCCAGCAGTGAGCAATTGGGACAGGCGAACTCTGGAAACACCATATATTTT.

This chain links TRBV4-1 with TRBJ2-1; D uncertain. Germline lookup yields CDR1 MGHRA and CDR2 YSYEKL. CDR3 length: 16 amino acids. V was shortened by 0 bases and J by 7 bases, with 16 bases between the two germline ends. The DNA for the CDR3 is TGCGCCAGCAGCCAAGATATAACCCTCATCGCGAATGAGCAGTTCTTC. Translated, it gives CASSQDITLIANEQFF.

The chain has TRBV30 and TRBJ1-2, with D unclear. The CDR3 is 11 residues long. The V end lost 3 bases, the J end lost 4 bases, and 6 bases lay between the germline ends. Germline V CDR1 and CDR2: GTSNPN, SVGIG (reference sequence). The CDR3 DNA is TGTGCCTGGAGGCTCAGCTATGGCTACACCTTC. It encodes CAWRLSYGYTF. Full variable domain (missing parts from reference TRBV30 and TRBJ1-2): SQTIHQWPATLVQPVGSPLSLECTVEGTSNPNLYWYRQAAGRGLQLLFYSVGIGQISSEVPQNLSASRPQDRQFILSSKKLLLSDSGFYLCAWRLSYGYTFGSGTRLTVV.

The chain employs TRBV7-2 and TRBJ2-2, with 7 nucleotides matching TRBD2. The CDR3 covers 14 residues. Unmatched junction bases numbered 3, after V lost 8 bases and J lost 0 bases. Per germline, CDR1 SGHTA and CDR2 FQGNSA. In DNA, the CDR3 is TGTGCCAGCGCTCTAGCGGCGAACACCGGGGAGCTGTTTTTT. As protein: CASALAANTGELFF.

The chain couples TRBV6-5 to TRBJ1-1, with 7 bases fitting TRBD1. CDR1 is MNHEY, CDR2 SVGAGI, per germline. The CDR3 is made up of 13 amino acids. V shed 6 bases and J 4 bases; nucleotides not matched to a gene: 5. The CDR3 bases are TGTGCCAGCAGGGCTAGACAGGGCACTGAAGCTTTCTTT. This gives the protein CASRARQGTEAFF.

J is TRBJ2-7 and V is TRBV27, with TRBD2 identical over 8 bases. Germline V gene data show CDR1 as MNHEY and CDR2 as SMNVEV (reference sequence). This CDR3 spans 14 amino acids. The J segment lost 5 bases and the V segment lost 2 bases, leaving 5 bases of the junction unmatched. The CDR3 is CASSLRGLGNEQYF. The CDR3 DNA sequence: TGTGCCAGCAGTTTAAGGGGACTAGGGAACGAGCAGTACTTC.

This clone occurred once. This chain joins TRBV28 and TRBJ2-5; perhaps TRBD1 as D (5 bases). This CDR3 has 13 amino acids. The V gene's germline CDR1 is MDHEN and CDR2 SYDVKM. V was trimmed by 3 bases and J by 7 bases, leaving 12 bases between them. The CDR3: CASSLDILRTQYF. CDR3 nucleotide sequence: TGTGCCAGCAGTTTGGACATATTGCGGACCCAGTACTTC.